The 18 T cell receptor beta chains in this list originate from one sample, sequenced in a study of shared clonotypes between healthy human individuals. Method: immunoSEQ multiplex PCR; TCRdb's copy keeps in-frame clones and lacks some. This table has about 1.5 million clones, around 97% appearing once. Sequencing input: naive CD4+ T cells sorted from blood. Subset of the sample: CD45RA+ positively selected. All receptors derive from a man aged 25-45 years in good health.

The chain recombines TRBV9 with TRBJ2-5; TRBD2 matches 8 bases. CDR1 and CDR2 (germline): SGDLS, YYNGEE. The length of the CDR3 is 15 residues. Germline trimming cut 6 bases from V and 5 bases from J; bases unmatched to any gene: 12. The CDR3 DNA reads as TGTGCCAGCAACAGAGGGACTAGTAGTGGGGAGACCCAGTACTTC. Translating gives CASNRGTSSGETQYF. Combining the CDR3 with reference TRBV9 and TRBJ2-5 gives the whole variable domain DSGVTQTPKHLITATGQRVTLRCSPRSGDLSVYWYQQSLDQGLQFLIQYYNGEERAKGNILERFSAQQFPDLHSELNLSSLELGDSALYFCASNRGTSSGETQYFGPGTRLLVL.

The chain carries TRBV28 and TRBJ1-1; unclear D gene. Trimming took 5 bases from V and 2 from J, leaving 3 bases between them. Germline loops: CDR1 MDHEN, CDR2 SYDVKM. The CDR3 consists of 11 residues. Written as DNA, the CDR3 is TGTGCCAGCAGTGCCAACACTGAAGCTTTCTTT. Encoded protein: CASSANTEAFF. Drawing the rest from reference TRBV28 and TRBJ1-1, the complete variable domain is DVKVTQSSRYLVKRTGEKVFLECVQDMDHENMFWYRQDPGLGLRLIYFSYDVKMKEKGDIPEGYSVSREKKERFSLILESASTNQTSMYLCASSANTEAFFGQGTRLTVV.

The J gene is TRBJ2-7, the V gene TRBV7-9; 10 bases align to TRBD1. Germline CDR1 is SEHNR and CDR2 is FQNEAQ (reference sequence). CDR3 size: 14 residues. Germline trimming cut 4 bases from V and 5 bases from J; bases unmatched to any gene: 5. This CDR3 is CASSSTGTGDEQYF. CDR3 nucleotide sequence: TGTGCCAGCAGCTCAACCGGGACAGGGGACGAGCAGTACTTC.

This chain uses TRBV21-1 with TRBJ2-7. TRBV21-1 is a listed pseudogene. The CDR3 spans 14 residues. CDR3 sequence (DNA): TGTGCCAGCAGGATCTCCCCAATCTGGGGAGAGCAGTACTTC. As protein: CASRISPIWGEQYF.

The V and J genes are TRBV5-8 and TRBJ2-1; 12 positions match TRBD1. V shed 1 base and J 5 bases; nucleotides not matched to a gene: 7. Germline V CDR1 and CDR2: SGHTS, YDEGEE. The CDR3 runs 17 residues. As DNA, the CDR3 is TGTGCCAGCAGCTTGAGGTGGGGACAGGGGGCCCACAATGAGCAGTTCTTC. Translation gives CASSLRWGQGAHNEQFF. The complete variable domain, with remaining parts taken from reference TRBV5-8 and TRBJ2-1, reads EAGVTQSPTHLIKTRGQQATLRCSPISGHTSVYWYQQALGLGLQFLLWYDEGEERNRGNFPPRFSGRQFPNYSSELNVNALELEDSALYLCASSLRWGQGAHNEQFFGPGTRLTVL.

V is TRBV9 and J is TRBJ2-1; 7 bases align to TRBD1. J gave up 4 bases and V 4 bases, and 11 bases lay outside the gene matches. The CDR3 covers 16 residues. Germline-derived CDR1 and CDR2 are SGDLS and YYNGEE. The chain's CDR3 is CASSPPTGLVYNEQFF. Here the CDR3 DNA reads TGTGCCAGCAGCCCCCCGACAGGGTTAGTTTACAATGAGCAGTTCTTC.

CDR3 amino acids: CSVEDRHGQGAYEQYF. CDR3 DNA: TGCAGCGTTGAAGATCGACACGGGCAGGGGGCGTACGAGCAGTACTTC. The chain combines TRBV29-1 with TRBJ2-7, with 8 bases lining up with TRBD1. The CDR3 loop spans 16 amino acids. The germline V gene encodes CDR1 SQVTM and CDR2 ANQGSEA. V was pared by 0 bases and J by 4 bases, with 11 bases of the junction left unmatched.

This CDR3 reads CAWGQGILGGPGNTIYF. CDR3 sequence (DNA): TGTGCCTGGGGACAGGGCATTCTCGGCGGGCCAGGAAACACCATATATTTT. The rearrangement links TRBV30 to TRBJ1-3; TRBD1 matches at 8 bases. Germline lookup yields CDR1 GTSNPN and CDR2 SVGIG (reference sequence). The CDR3 extends over 17 amino acids. The trim removed 5 bases at V and 4 bases at J, leaving 16 bases unmatched.

The chain recombines TRBV2 with TRBJ2-1; 13 nucleotides match TRBD2. The V and J ends lost 6 bases and 8 bases, in that order; junction bases with no gene match: 4. CDR3 length equals 14 residues. Germline V CDR1 and CDR2: SNHLY, FYNNEI. Written as DNA, the CDR3 is TGTGCCAGCAGAGGACTAGCGGGAGTACATGAGCAGTTCTTC. Translation gives CASRGLAGVHEQFF.

The chain is built from TRBV4-3 and TRBJ2-1; the match to TRBD2 covers 10 bases. CDR1 and CDR2 from the germline V gene are LGHNA and YSLEER. CDR3 length: 16 amino acids. With V trimmed by 0 bases and J by 12 bases, 11 bases remained unmatched. CDR3 bases: TGCGCCAGCAGCCAAGATACGGCTAGCGGGAGAACCCGGCAGTTCTTC. Translation: CASSQDTASGRTRQFF.

The CDR3 sequence: CASSDQGAWETQYF. Written as DNA, the CDR3 is TGTGCCAGCAGTGATCAGGGGGCGTGGGAGACCCAGTACTTC. The V and J genes are TRBV25-1 and TRBJ2-5; 8 nucleotides agree with TRBD1. This CDR3 is built from 14 residues. The germline V gene encodes CDR1 MGHDK and CDR2 SYGVNS. The V and J ends lost 3 bases and 5 bases, in that order; junction bases with no gene match: 5.

On this clone itself: The junction shows a germline mismatch at one end, possibly a read error. The rearrangement joins TRBV7-9 to TRBJ2-6; perhaps D is TRBD1 or TRBD2 (5 bases each). Germline V CDR1 and CDR2: SEHNR, FQNEAQ (reference sequence). The CDR3 is 13 residues long. The CDR3 protein is CASSFSGGNVLTF. The CDR3 bases are TGTGCCAGCAGCTTCTCTGGGGGCAACGTCCTGACTTTC.

The chain has TRBV5-6 and TRBJ2-3; no clear D. Per the germline V gene, CDR1 is SGHDT and CDR2 is YYEEEE. Trimming shortened V by 0 bases and J by 2 bases, and 10 bases separated the two germline ends. The CDR3 loop spans 15 amino acids. The CDR3 loop is CASSLVGGPTDTQYF. As DNA, the CDR3 is TGTGCCAGCAGCTTGGTTGGCGGCCCCACAGATACGCAGTATTTT.

The chain recombines TRBV2 with TRBJ2-4, with TRBD2 as a possible D gene (6 bases). Germline CDR1 and CDR2: SNHLY and FYNNEI. The CDR3 is 18 amino acids. The V end lost 10 bases, the J end lost 0 bases, and 25 bases lay between the germline ends. CDR3 sequence reads: CATQLGGRRTLAKNIQYF. In nucleotides, the CDR3 is TGTGCCACCCAACTTGGAGGGCGCAGAACACTAGCCAAAAACATTCAGTACTTC.

The chain carries TRBV25-1 and TRBJ2-5, with D perhaps matching TRBD1 (5 bases). In germline, CDR1 is MGHDK, CDR2 SYGVNS. The CDR3 runs to 12 residues. The ends were cut back, 6 bases at V and 4 bases at J, with 9 bases in the middle. The CDR3 DNA follows: TGTGCCAGCAGCACAGGAGCAGAGACCCAGTACTTC. Translating it yields CASSTGAETQYF.

This clone was found once. The rearrangement uses TRBV14 and TRBJ2-1; no reliable D call. The CDR3 is made up of 14 amino acids. The germline V and J ends were trimmed by 0 bases and 8 bases, with 11 bases remaining between them. Germline V gene sequence: CDR1 SGHDN, CDR2 FVKESK. The CDR3 loop reads CASSQERPRDEQFF. CDR3 bases: TGTGCCAGCAGCCAAGAAAGGCCGCGAGATGAGCAGTTCTTC.

V and J are TRBV19 and TRBJ2-3; D could derive from TRBD1 or TRBD2 (10 bases each). Germline V CDR1 and CDR2: LNHDA, SQIVND (reference sequence). V was pared by 6 bases and J by 3 bases, with 31 bases between. This CDR3 is 20 amino acids long. The CDR3 here is CASRRRDRGASGSWTDTQYF. The CDR3 bases are TGTGCCAGTAGGAGGCGGGACAGGGGTGCTAGCGGGAGCTGGACAGATACGCAGTATTTT.

The chain is built from TRBV18 and TRBJ2-3; the D gene is possibly TRBD2 (6 bases). Germline V lookup: CDR1 KGHSH, CDR2 LQKENI. This CDR3 comprises 13 residues. V shed 5 bases and J shed 9 bases, with 15 bases lying between them. The CDR3 sequence: CASSKETSSTQYF. The CDR3 coding sequence is TGTGCCAGCTCAAAAGAGACTAGTTCAACGCAGTATTTT.